The 15 T cell receptor beta chains below were found in one sample sequenced in a study of blood T cell repertoires in COVID-19. Clones were sequenced by immunoSEQ multiplex PCR, and TCRdb holds only the in-frame ones, with some missing. This sample has around 250,000 clones, with about four fifths found just once. Sequencing was carried out using peripheral blood. The receptors shown here come from a woman aged 18-29 years with acute or convalescent COVID-19.

This chain joins TRBV5-1 and TRBJ2-1, with D perhaps TRBD1 (5 bases). The germline V gene encodes CDR1 SGHRS and CDR2 YFSETQ. This CDR3 comprises 15 residues. V lost 2 bases, J lost 0 bases, and 9 bases lay in between. CDR3 amino acids: CASSFQGYSYNEQFF. CDR3 coding DNA: TGCGCCAGCAGCTTCCAGGGTTACTCCTACAATGAGCAGTTCTTC.

The chain links TRBV10-3 to TRBJ2-1; TRBD1 matches at 8 bases. This CDR3 contains 11 residues. The trim removed 10 bases at V and 6 bases at J, leaving 2 bases unmatched. Looked up from germline, CDR1 is ENHRY and CDR2 is SYGVKD. Here the CDR3 DNA reads TGTGCCACCACAGGGGGCAATGAGCAGTTCTTC. Translating gives CATTGGNEQFF.

This clone has just one count. The J gene is TRBJ1-2, the V gene TRBV6-1; D is undetermined. V shed 2 bases and J shed 0 bases, with 10 bases lying between them. The CDR3 has 15 amino acids. From germline, CDR1 is MNHNS and CDR2 SASEGT. For the CDR3, the DNA is TGTGCCAGCAGTGAATTCTCTGGGCCTAACTATGGCTACACCTTC. The encoded protein is CASSEFSGPNYGYTF.

The V call is TRBV4-1, the J call TRBJ2-1; 10 bases align to TRBD2. V was clipped by 4 bases and J by 0 bases; unmatched bases: 6. Germline V lookup: CDR1 MGHRA, CDR2 YSYEKL. The CDR3 extends over 17 amino acids. CDR3 DNA sequence: TGCGCCAGCAGCCGAGGACTAGCGGTTAGCTCCTACAATGAGCAGTTCTTC. It specifies CASSRGLAVSSYNEQFF.

This clone was seen a few times. This sequence joins TRBV2 and TRBJ2-2, with 7 bases identical to TRBD1. V lost 9 bases and J lost 6; bases outside the gene matches: 10. The CDR3 has 14 amino acids. Germline assignment: CDR1 SNHLY and CDR2 FYNNEI. This CDR3 is CASREETGSGELFF. CDR3 DNA: TGTGCCAGTAGGGAAGAGACAGGGTCCGGGGAGCTGTTTTTT.

The chain recombines TRBV7-2 with TRBJ2-7, with 10 bases aligning to TRBD1. This CDR3 has 15 amino acids. The trim removed 2 bases at V and 4 bases at J, leaving 5 bases unmatched. CDR1 is SGHTA and CDR2 is FQGNSA in the germline V gene. The CDR3 sequence is CASSLIAGQGYEQYF. The DNA for the CDR3 is TGTGCCAGCAGCTTAATAGCGGGACAGGGGTACGAGCAGTACTTC.

This sequence joins TRBV6-5 and TRBJ1-4; TRBD1 aligns across 9 bases. With V trimmed by 0 bases and J by 8 bases, 7 bases remained unmatched. There are 16 residues in the CDR3. Germline V gives CDR1 MNHEY, CDR2 SVGAGI. CDR3 sequence (DNA): TGTGCCAGCAGTTACTCCCCCGGGACAGGGTACGAAAAACTGTTTTTT. Translating gives CASSYSPGTGYEKLFF.

DNA of the CDR3: TGTGCCAGCAGAATTACAGGCCGATACGAGCAGTACTTC. This codes for CASRITGRYEQYF. The chain is built from TRBV27 and TRBJ2-7; D perhaps matches TRBD1 (5 bases). CDR1 and CDR2 (germline): MNHEY, SMNVEV (reference sequence). The V and J ends lost 6 bases and 4 bases respectively, with 13 bases between them. CDR3 size: 13 residues.

The chain recombines TRBV2 with TRBJ2-5; 7 bases match TRBD1. The CDR3 has 15 amino acids. V gave up 7 bases and J gave up 1 base; unmatched junction bases: 9. CDR1 is SNHLY, CDR2 FYNNEI, per germline. Written as DNA, the CDR3 is TGTGCCAGCAAAACGGGACAGAGGATCCAAGAGACCCAGTACTTC. Protein sequence: CASKTGQRIQETQYF.

The chain is built from TRBV7-2 and TRBJ2-4; 8 nucleotides match TRBD2. CDR3 length equals 15 residues. Germline lookup yields CDR1 SGHTA and CDR2 FQGNSA. V trimming: 5 bases; J trimming: 7 bases; junction bases outside the gene matches: 10. CDR3 amino acids: CASSLSSGLVNIQYF. In DNA form, the CDR3 reads TGTGCCAGCAGCCTAAGCTCGGGACTAGTGAACATTCAGTACTTC.

The rearrangement uses TRBV12-3 or TRBV12-4 and TRBJ2-7, with a weak D call TRBD1 (6 bases). Deletions cut 3 bases from V and 9 bases from J, with 9 bases between. This CDR3 is 11 amino acids long. The CDR3 region is CASSLGATQYF. CDR3 in DNA: TGTGCCAGCAGTTTGGGGGCGACGCAGTACTTC.

Comment on this clone: The same CDR3 also results from other DNA sequences found in this sample. The rearrangement uses TRBV18 and TRBJ2-3, with TRBD1 matching 7 bases. CDR3 size: 15 residues. V lost 4 bases, J lost 0 bases, and 4 bases stayed unmatched. Germline V CDR1 and CDR2: KGHSH, LQKENI. In DNA form, the CDR3 reads TGTGCCAGCTCACAGCGACAGGGAAGCACAGATACGCAGTATTTT. This translates into CASSQRQGSTDTQYF.

This rearrangement joins TRBV6-5 to TRBJ1-2; no clear D. CDR1 and CDR2 from the germline V gene are MNHEY and SVGAGI. The CDR3 has 14 residues. Trimming took 0 bases from V and 4 from J, leaving 9 bases between them. The CDR3 loop is CASSYSAEPYGYTF. CDR3 DNA sequence: TGTGCCAGCAGTTACTCCGCAGAACCCTATGGCTACACCTTC.

The rearrangement joins TRBV13 to TRBJ2-7; 8 bases agree with TRBD2. V was pared by 4 bases and J by 2 bases, with 7 bases of the junction left unmatched. Per the germline V gene, CDR1 is PRHDT and CDR2 is FYEKMQ (reference sequence). The CDR3 is 15 residues long. CDR3 region: CASSSRIAGPYEQYF. CDR3 bases: TGTGCCAGCAGCTCCAGAATAGCGGGACCCTACGAGCAGTACTTC.

This rearrangement joins TRBV25-1 to TRBJ2-1; D may be TRBD2 (7 bases). CDR1 is MGHDK and CDR2 is SYGVNS in the germline V gene. Deletions cut 3 bases from V and 6 bases from J, with 18 bases between. CDR3 length: 16 amino acids. The CDR3 region is CASSEGGGANPNEQFF. In nucleotides, the CDR3 is TGTGCCAGCAGTGAGGGTGGGGGGGCGAATCCCAATGAGCAGTTCTTC.